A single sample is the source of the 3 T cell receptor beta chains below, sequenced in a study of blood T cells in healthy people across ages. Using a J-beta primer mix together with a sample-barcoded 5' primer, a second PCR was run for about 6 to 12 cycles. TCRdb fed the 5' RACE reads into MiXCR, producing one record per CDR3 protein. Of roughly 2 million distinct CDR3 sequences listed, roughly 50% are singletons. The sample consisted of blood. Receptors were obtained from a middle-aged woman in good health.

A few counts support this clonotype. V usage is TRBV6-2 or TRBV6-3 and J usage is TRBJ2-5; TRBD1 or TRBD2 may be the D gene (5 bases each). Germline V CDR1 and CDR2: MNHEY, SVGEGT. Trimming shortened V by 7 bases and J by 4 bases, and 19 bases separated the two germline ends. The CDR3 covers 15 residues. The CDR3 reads CASKDPSFTGETQYF. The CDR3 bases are TGTGCCAGCAAGGACCCTAGCTTTACAGGAGAGACCCAGTACTTC.

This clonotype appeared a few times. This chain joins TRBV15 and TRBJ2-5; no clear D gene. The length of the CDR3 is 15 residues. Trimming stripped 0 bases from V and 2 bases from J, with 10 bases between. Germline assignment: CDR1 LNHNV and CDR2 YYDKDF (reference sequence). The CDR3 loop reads CATSRDLSTQETQYF. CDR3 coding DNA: TGTGCCACCAGCAGAGATCTGAGTACTCAAGAGACCCAGTACTTC.

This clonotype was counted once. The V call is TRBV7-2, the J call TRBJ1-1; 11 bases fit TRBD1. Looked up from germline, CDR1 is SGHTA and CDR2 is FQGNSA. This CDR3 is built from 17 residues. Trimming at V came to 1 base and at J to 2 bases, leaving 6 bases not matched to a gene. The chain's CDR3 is CASSLDGTGGSNTEAFF. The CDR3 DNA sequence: TGTGCCAGCAGCTTAGACGGGACAGGGGGATCAAACACTGAAGCTTTCTTT.